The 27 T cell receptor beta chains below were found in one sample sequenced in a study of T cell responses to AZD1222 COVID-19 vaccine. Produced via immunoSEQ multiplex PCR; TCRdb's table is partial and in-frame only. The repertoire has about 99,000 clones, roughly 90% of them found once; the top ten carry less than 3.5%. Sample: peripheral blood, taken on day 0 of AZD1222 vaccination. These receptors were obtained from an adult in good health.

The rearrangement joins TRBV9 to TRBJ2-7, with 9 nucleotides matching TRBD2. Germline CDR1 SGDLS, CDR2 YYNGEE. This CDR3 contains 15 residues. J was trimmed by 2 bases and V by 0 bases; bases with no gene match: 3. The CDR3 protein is CASSVALAGPYEQYF. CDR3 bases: TGTGCCAGCAGCGTAGCGCTAGCGGGACCCTACGAGCAGTACTTC.

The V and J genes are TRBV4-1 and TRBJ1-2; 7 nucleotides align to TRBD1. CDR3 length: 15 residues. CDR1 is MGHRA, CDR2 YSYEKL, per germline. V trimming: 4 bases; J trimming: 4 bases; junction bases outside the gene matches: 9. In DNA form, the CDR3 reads TGCGCCAGCAGCCGAGTGACAGGGTCCCCCTATGGCTACACCTTC. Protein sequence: CASSRVTGSPYGYTF.

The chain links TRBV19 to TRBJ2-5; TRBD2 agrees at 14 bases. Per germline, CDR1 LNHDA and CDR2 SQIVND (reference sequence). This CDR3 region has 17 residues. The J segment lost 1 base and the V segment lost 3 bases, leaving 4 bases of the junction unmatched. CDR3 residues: CASSIRTSGRSQETQYF. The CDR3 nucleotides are TGTGCCAGTAGTATCCGGACTAGCGGGAGGTCCCAAGAGACCCAGTACTTC.

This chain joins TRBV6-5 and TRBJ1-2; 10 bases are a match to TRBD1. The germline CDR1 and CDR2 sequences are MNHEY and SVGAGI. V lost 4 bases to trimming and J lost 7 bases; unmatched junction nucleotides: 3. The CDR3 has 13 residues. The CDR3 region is CASSSDRGFGYTF. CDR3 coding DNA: TGTGCCAGCAGTTCGGACAGGGGGTTTGGCTACACCTTC.

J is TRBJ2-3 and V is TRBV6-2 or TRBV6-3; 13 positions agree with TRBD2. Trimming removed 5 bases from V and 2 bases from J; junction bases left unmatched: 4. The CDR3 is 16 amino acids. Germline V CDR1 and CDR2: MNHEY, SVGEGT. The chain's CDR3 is CASSRTSGSITDTQYF. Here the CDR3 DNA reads TGTGCCAGCAGTCGGACTAGCGGGAGTATCACAGATACGCAGTATTTT.

The CDR3 is CASREGQSYEQYF. The CDR3 nucleotides are TGTGCCAGCAGGGAAGGGCAGTCCTACGAGCAGTACTTC. The chain carries TRBV28 and TRBJ2-7; D is undetermined. The CDR3 consists of 13 residues. Per the germline V gene, CDR1 is MDHEN and CDR2 is SYDVKM. Trimming stripped 6 bases from V and 1 base from J, with 10 bases between.

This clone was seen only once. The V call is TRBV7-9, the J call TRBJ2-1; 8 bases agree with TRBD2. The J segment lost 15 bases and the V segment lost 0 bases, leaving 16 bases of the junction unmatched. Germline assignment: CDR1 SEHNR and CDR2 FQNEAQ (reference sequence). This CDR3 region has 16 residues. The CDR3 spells CASSLAWRREAPRVFF. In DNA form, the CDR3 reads TGTGCCAGCAGCTTAGCGTGGAGGCGGGAGGCCCCGCGGGTGTTCTTC.

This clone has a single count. For the CDR3, the DNA is TGCGCCAGCAGTGAGGATATAACAGGGTACCTTAATGAAAAACTGTTTTTT. The encoded protein is CASSEDITGYLNEKLFF. The rearrangement joins TRBV10-2 to TRBJ1-4, with D perhaps TRBD1 (6 bases). This CDR3 is 17 amino acids long. The V gene lost 2 bases and the J gene lost 4 bases, with 17 bases spanning the gap. Germline V gene lookup returns CDR1 WSHSY and CDR2 SAAADI.

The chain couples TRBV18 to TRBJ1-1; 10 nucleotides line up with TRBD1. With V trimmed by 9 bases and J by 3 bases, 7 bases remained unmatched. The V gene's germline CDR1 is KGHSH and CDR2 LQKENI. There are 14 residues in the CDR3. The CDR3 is CASSGQGSYTEAFF. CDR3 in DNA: TGTGCCAGTTCGGGACAGGGGTCTTACACTGAAGCTTTCTTT.

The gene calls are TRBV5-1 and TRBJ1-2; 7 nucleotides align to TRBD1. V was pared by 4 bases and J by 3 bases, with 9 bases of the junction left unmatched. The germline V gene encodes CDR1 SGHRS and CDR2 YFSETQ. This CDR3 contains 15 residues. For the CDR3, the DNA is TGCGCCAGCAGCCTTGGCCAGGGGGATTACTATGGCTACACCTTC. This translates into CASSLGQGDYYGYTF.

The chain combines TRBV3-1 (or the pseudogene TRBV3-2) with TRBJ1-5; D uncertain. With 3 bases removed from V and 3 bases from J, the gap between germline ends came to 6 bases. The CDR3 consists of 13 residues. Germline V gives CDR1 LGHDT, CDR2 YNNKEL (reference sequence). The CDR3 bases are TGTGCCAGCAGCCAGCGCCTCAATCAGCCCCAGCATTTT. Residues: CASSQRLNQPQHF.

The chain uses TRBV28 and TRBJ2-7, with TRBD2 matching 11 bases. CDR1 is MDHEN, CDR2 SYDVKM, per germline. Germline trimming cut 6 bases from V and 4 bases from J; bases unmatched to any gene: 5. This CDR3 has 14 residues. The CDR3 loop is CASSETSGRYEQYF. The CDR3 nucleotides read TGTGCCAGCAGCGAAACTAGCGGGAGATACGAGCAGTACTTC.

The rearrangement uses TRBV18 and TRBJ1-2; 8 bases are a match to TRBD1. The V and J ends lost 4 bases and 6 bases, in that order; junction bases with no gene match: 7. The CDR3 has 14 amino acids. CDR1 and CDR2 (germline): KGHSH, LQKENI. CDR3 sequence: CASSRGQGGDGYTF. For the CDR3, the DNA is TGTGCCAGCTCACGCGGACAGGGAGGGGATGGCTACACCTTC.

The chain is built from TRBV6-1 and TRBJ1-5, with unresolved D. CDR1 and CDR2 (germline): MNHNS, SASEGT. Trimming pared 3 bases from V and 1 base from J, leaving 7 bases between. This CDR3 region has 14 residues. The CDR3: CASSEKESNQPQHF. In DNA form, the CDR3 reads TGTGCCAGCAGTGAGAAGGAAAGCAATCAGCCCCAGCATTTT.

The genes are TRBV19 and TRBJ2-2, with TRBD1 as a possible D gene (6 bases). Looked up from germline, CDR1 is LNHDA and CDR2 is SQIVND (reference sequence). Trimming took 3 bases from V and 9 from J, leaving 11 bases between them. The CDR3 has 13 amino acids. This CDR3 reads CASSIRGGRELFF. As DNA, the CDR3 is TGTGCCAGTAGTATTCGAGGGGGTCGGGAGCTGTTTTTT.

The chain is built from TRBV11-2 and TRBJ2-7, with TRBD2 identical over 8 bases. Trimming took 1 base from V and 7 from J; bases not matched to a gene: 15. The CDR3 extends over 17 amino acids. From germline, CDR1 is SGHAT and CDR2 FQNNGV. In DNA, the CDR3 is TGTGCCAGCAGCTTAGGGGGCCAACTAGCGGTCCGTGGGGAGCAGTACTTC. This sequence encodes CASSLGGQLAVRGEQYF.

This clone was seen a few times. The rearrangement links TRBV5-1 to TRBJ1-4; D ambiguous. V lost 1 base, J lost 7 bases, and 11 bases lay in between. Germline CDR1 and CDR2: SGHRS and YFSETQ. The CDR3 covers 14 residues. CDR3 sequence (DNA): TGCGCCAGCAGCTTGTTCCGTGGGAGTGAAAAACTGTTTTTT. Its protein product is CASSLFRGSEKLFF.

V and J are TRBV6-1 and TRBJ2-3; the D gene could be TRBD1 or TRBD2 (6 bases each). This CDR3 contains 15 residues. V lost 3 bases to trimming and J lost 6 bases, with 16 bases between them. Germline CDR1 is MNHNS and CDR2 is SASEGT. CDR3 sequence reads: CASSDRGGRKDTQYF. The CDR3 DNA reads TGTGCCAGCAGTGACCGTGGGGGGCGCAAGGATACGCAGTATTTT.

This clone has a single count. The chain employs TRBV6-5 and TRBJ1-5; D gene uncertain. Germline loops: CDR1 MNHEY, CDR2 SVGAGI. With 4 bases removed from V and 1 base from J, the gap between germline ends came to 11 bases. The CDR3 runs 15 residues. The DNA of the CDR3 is TGTGCCAGCAGTTTAGGCGGAGACAGCAATCAGCCCCAGCATTTT. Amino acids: CASSLGGDSNQPQHF.

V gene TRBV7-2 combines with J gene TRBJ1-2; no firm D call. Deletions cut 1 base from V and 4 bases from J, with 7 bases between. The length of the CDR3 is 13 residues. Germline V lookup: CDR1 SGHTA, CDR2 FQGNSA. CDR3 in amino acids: CASSLGLSYGYTF. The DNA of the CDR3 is TGTGCCAGCAGCTTAGGACTCTCCTATGGCTACACCTTC.

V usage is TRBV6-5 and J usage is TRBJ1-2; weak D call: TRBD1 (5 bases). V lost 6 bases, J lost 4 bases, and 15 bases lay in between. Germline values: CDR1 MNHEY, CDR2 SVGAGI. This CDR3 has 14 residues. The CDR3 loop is CASSQGRDGYGYTF. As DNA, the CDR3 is TGTGCCAGCAGCCAAGGCAGGGACGGCTATGGCTACACCTTC.

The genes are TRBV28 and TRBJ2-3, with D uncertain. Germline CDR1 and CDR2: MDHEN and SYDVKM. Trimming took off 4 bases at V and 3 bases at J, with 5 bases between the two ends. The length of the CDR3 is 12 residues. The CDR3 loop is CASSSYTDTQYF. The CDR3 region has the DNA TGTGCCAGCAGTTCGTATACAGATACGCAGTATTTT.

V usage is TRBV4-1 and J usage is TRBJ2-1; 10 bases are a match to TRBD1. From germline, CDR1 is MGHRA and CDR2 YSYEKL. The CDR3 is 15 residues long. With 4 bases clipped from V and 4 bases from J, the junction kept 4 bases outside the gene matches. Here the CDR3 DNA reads TGCGCCAGCAGCCTTCAGGACAGGGGGTACAATGAGCAGTTCTTC. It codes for CASSLQDRGYNEQFF.

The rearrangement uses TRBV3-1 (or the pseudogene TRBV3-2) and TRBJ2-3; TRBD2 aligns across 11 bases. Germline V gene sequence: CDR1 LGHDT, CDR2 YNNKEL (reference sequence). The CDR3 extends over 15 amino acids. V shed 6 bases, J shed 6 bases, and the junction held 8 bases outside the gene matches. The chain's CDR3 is CASRPSGRRADTQYF. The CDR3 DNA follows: TGTGCCAGCAGGCCTAGCGGGAGGAGAGCGGATACGCAGTATTTT.

CDR3 sequence: CASSEPTGAGELFF. The CDR3 DNA is TGTGCCAGCAGTGAACCGACAGGGGCCGGGGAGCTGTTTTTT. The chain joins TRBV25-1 to TRBJ2-2, with 8 nucleotides matching TRBD1. CDR1 MGHDK and CDR2 SYGVNS come from the germline V gene. The length of the CDR3 is 14 residues. With V trimmed by 2 bases and J by 6 bases, 2 bases remained unmatched.

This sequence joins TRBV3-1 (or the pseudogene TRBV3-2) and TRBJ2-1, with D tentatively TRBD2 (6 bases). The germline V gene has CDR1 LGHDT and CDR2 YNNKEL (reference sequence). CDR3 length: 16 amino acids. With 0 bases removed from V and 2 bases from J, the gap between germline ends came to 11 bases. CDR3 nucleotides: TGTGCCAGCAGCCAAGATTTAGCGGAGCCCTACAATGAGCAGTTCTTC. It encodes CASSQDLAEPYNEQFF.

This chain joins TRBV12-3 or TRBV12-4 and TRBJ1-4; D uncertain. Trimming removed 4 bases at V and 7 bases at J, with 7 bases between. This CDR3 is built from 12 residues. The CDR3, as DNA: TGTGCCAGCAGTTCGGGCAGTGAAAAACTGTTTTTT. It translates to CASSSGSEKLFF.